The 6 T cell receptor beta chains listed next were all sequenced from one sample in a study of CD8 T cells in Susac syndrome. Roughly 0.45 to 1 ug RNA was reverse transcribed with random hexamers. TCRdb passed the immunoSEQ multiplex PCR reads through MiXCR, listing each CDR3 protein once. The table has about 100,000 distinct CDR3 sequences, 95% seen once; the top ten hold more than 0.3%. Sequenced input: CD8+ T cells from PBMCs. All receptors derive from a human donor with Susac syndrome.

The V gene is TRBV5-8, the J gene TRBJ2-7; D call uncertain. The V and J ends lost 0 bases and 5 bases respectively, with 15 bases between them. CDR1 and CDR2 from the germline V gene are SGHTS and YDEGEE. This CDR3 spans 15 amino acids. The CDR3 bases are TGTGCCAGCAGCTTGGTCGGCCTTGAATCCAACGAGCAGTACTTC. Its protein is CASSLVGLESNEQYF.

CDR3 protein: CSVELAGAPRDEQFF. The CDR3 DNA follows: TGCAGCGTTGAGCTAGCGGGGGCTCCCCGCGATGAGCAGTTCTTC. The rearrangement uses TRBV29-1 and TRBJ2-1, with 10 bases that match TRBD2. Trimming took 3 bases from V and 8 from J; bases not matched to a gene: 10. The germline V gene has CDR1 SQVTM and CDR2 ANQGSEA. The CDR3 runs 15 residues.

This sequence joins TRBV5-1 and TRBJ1-1; D may be TRBD1 (5 bases). Trimming removed 1 base at V and 0 bases at J, with 13 bases between. Looked up from germline, CDR1 is SGHRS and CDR2 is YFSETQ. This CDR3 has 16 amino acids. The DNA for the CDR3 is TGCGCCAGCAGCTTGATTCCGGGGGTGGTGAACACTGAAGCTTTCTTT. This sequence encodes CASSLIPGVVNTEAFF.

V usage is TRBV5-6 and J usage is TRBJ2-5; 12 bases map to TRBD1. Germline lookup yields CDR1 SGHDT and CDR2 YYEEEE. This CDR3 has 17 amino acids. The junction had 12 bases not matched to a gene; V was cut back by 4 bases and J by 5 bases. CDR3 protein: CASSNLPGQGAGETQYF. CDR3 nucleotide sequence: TGTGCCAGCAGCAATCTGCCGGGACAGGGGGCAGGGGAGACCCAGTACTTC. Combining the CDR3 with reference TRBV5-6 and TRBJ2-5 gives the whole variable domain DAGVTQSPTHLIKTRGQQVTLRCSPKSGHDTVSWYQQALGQGPQFIFQYYEEEERQRGNFPDRFSGHQFPNYSSELNVNALLLGDSALYLCASSNLPGQGAGETQYFGPGTRLLVL.

The chain combines TRBV5-6 with TRBJ2-1, with D possibly TRBD2 on 6 matching bases. The CDR3 totals 14 residues. Germline values: CDR1 SGHDT, CDR2 YYEEEE. V was clipped by 9 bases and J by 0 bases, with 13 bases between them. The CDR3 here is CATRPGSSYNEQFF. DNA of the CDR3: TGTGCCACCCGGCCCGGGAGCTCCTACAATGAGCAGTTCTTC.

The genes are TRBV5-4 and TRBJ2-4, with D unresolved. Germline V gives CDR1 SGHNT, CDR2 YYREEE (reference sequence). This CDR3 region has 12 residues. Between the trimmed V and J ends, which lost 4 bases and 8 bases, there was a span of 10 bases. The CDR3 DNA is TGTGCCAGCAGCCCCGAAGGTGACATTCAGTACTTC. Protein sequence: CASSPEGDIQYF.